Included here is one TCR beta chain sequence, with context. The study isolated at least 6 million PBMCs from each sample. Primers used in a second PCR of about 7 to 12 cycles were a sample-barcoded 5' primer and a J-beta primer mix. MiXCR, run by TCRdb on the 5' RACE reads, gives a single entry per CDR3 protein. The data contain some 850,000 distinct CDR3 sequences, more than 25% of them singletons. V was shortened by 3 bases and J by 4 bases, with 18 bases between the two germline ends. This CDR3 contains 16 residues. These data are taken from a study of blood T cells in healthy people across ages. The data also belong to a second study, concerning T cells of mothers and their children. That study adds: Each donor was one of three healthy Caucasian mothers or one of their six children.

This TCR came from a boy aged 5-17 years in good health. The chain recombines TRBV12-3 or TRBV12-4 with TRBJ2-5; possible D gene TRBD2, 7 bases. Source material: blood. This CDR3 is CASSFRCGGAVETQYF. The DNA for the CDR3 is TGTGCCAGCAGTTTCCGGTGTGGGGGGGCGGTAGAGACCCAGTACTTC.